The 27 T cell receptor beta chains listed next were all sequenced from one sample in a study of blood T cell repertoires in COVID-19. TCRdb's copy holds only in-frame clones and misses some; the assay was immunoSEQ multiplex PCR. The sample has about 53,000 clones; over 70% are singletons. Sequencing used peripheral blood. These receptors were taken from a human donor with active or convalescent COVID-19. The donor label of this sample is uncertain.

This clone was detected only a few times. The chain has TRBV6-6 and TRBJ1-5; 9 bases are a match to TRBD1. The trim removed 4 bases at V and 3 bases at J, leaving 7 bases unmatched. The V gene's germline CDR1 is MNHNY and CDR2 SVGAGI (reference sequence). The CDR3 is 16 residues long. CDR3 sequence: CASSSRTGASNQPQHF. The CDR3 DNA reads as TGTGCCAGCAGTTCTCGGACAGGGGCCTCCAATCAGCCCCAGCATTTT.

This clone was detected once. The gene calls are TRBV5-1 and TRBJ2-1; 10 nucleotides align to TRBD2. Germline V CDR1 and CDR2: SGHRS, YFSETQ. This CDR3 is 15 amino acids long. The V segment lost 1 base and the J segment 5 bases; nucleotides outside the gene matches: 3. This CDR3 reads CASSLQLAGHNEQFF. DNA for the CDR3: TGCGCCAGCAGCTTGCAACTAGCGGGGCACAATGAGCAGTTCTTC. The full variable domain, completed using reference TRBV5-1 and TRBJ2-1, is KAGVTQTPRYLIKTRGQQVTLSCSPISGHRSVSWYQQTPGQGLQFLFEYFSETQRNKGNFPGRFSGRQFSNSRSEMNVSTLELGDSALYLCASSLQLAGHNEQFFGPGTRLTVL.

This clone was detected only a few times. The V gene is TRBV5-1, the J gene TRBJ1-3, with 7 bases matching TRBD1. V was clipped by 3 bases and J by 0 bases; unmatched bases: 6. The CDR3 totals 16 residues. Germline V gene sequence: CDR1 SGHRS, CDR2 YFSETQ. CDR3 DNA sequence: TGCGCCAGCAGCTCCCAACAGGGGTTCTCTGGAAACACCATATATTTT. This codes for CASSSQQGFSGNTIYF.

The chain links TRBV4-1 to TRBJ2-1; 9 nucleotides match TRBD2. The CDR3 sequence is 18 residues long. The germline gives CDR1 MGHRA, CDR2 YSYEKL. After removal of 0 bases from V and 2 bases from J, the junction contained 8 bases not matched to a gene. The CDR3 sequence is CASSQDPPTSGTYNEQFF. CDR3 sequence (DNA): TGCGCCAGCAGCCAAGATCCCCCGACTAGCGGAACCTACAATGAGCAGTTCTTC.

With regard to this clone: Within the sample, other DNA sequences also encode this same CDR3. The chain has TRBV19 and TRBJ1-5; D not resolved. The CDR3 loop spans 15 amino acids. Trimming removed 3 bases at V and 0 bases at J, with 9 bases between. Germline lookup yields CDR1 LNHDA and CDR2 SQIVND (reference sequence). This CDR3 is CASSMGSYSNQPQHF. As DNA, the CDR3 is TGTGCCAGTAGTATGGGCAGCTATAGCAATCAGCCCCAGCATTTT.

This clone occurred once. The genes are TRBV19 and TRBJ1-4; 10 positions match TRBD1. The CDR3 has 16 amino acids. V was pared by 6 bases and J by 5 bases, with 9 bases of the junction left unmatched. Germline V gene sequence: CDR1 LNHDA, CDR2 SQIVND (reference sequence). The DNA for the CDR3 is TGTGCCAGTAGGTCCGGGACAGGGGAGTACAATGAAAAACTGTTTTTT. This translates into CASRSGTGEYNEKLFF.

This chain joins TRBV7-9 and TRBJ2-1, with D perhaps TRBD2 (6 bases). The ends were cut back, 0 bases at V and 6 bases at J, with 6 bases in the middle. The CDR3 has 13 residues. CDR1 SEHNR and CDR2 FQNEAQ come from the germline V gene (reference sequence). The CDR3 here is CASSLAGGNEQFF. The CDR3 coding sequence is TGTGCCAGCAGCTTAGCGGGAGGCAATGAGCAGTTCTTC. The full variable domain, its missing parts supplied by reference TRBV7-9 and TRBJ2-1, is DTGVSQNPRHKITKRGQNVTFRCDPISEHNRLYWYRQTLGQGPEFLTYFQNEAQLEKSRLLSDRFSAERPKGSFSTLEIQRTEQGDSAMYLCASSLAGGNEQFFGPGTRLTVL.

This clone was observed a few times. V and J are TRBV5-1 and TRBJ1-1; TRBD1 might be the D (5 bases). The V end lost 0 bases, the J end lost 1 base, and 13 bases lay between the germline ends. Germline V CDR1 and CDR2: SGHRS, YFSETQ. This CDR3 spans 16 amino acids. In DNA form, the CDR3 reads TGCGCCAGCAGCTTGGCGGCCGGACACCCGAACACTGAAGCTTTCTTT. Protein: CASSLAAGHPNTEAFF.

The chain couples TRBV5-1 to TRBJ2-5; 7 bases map to TRBD2. The CDR3 loop spans 15 amino acids. The V gene end was trimmed by 5 bases and the J gene end by 3 bases; junction bases not matched to a gene: 10. Germline CDR1 reads SGHRS; CDR2 reads YFSETQ. The CDR3 DNA is TGCGCCAGCAGTGAGACCACCGGGGGGAAAGAGACCCAGTACTTC. Its protein is CASSETTGGKETQYF.

The rearrangement uses TRBV4-1 and TRBJ1-2, with TRBD1 matching 12 bases. Germline loops: CDR1 MGHRA, CDR2 YSYEKL. CDR3 length equals 14 residues. The junction had 3 bases not matched to a gene; V was cut back by 5 bases and J by 5 bases. CDR3 sequence reads: CASSGTGGAYGYTF. The CDR3 DNA follows: TGCGCCAGCAGCGGGACAGGGGGCGCTTATGGCTACACCTTC.

The sample holds one count of this clone. The DNA for the CDR3 is TGTGCCCCCGGCGGGGGGCCGGAAGAGACCCAGTACTTC. It encodes CAPGGGPEETQYF. This chain links TRBV7-2 with TRBJ2-5, with TRBD2 identical over 8 bases. This CDR3 has 13 residues. Germline CDR1 reads SGHTA; CDR2 reads FQGNSA. Losses at the gene ends were 11 bases for V and 3 bases for J; bases not matched to a gene: 8.

The table lists this clone with a few counts. J is TRBJ1-6 and V is TRBV20-1; tentatively, D is TRBD1 (6 bases). Germline V gene lookup returns CDR1 DFQATT and CDR2 SNEGSKA (reference sequence). The CDR3 consists of 16 residues. Trimming shortened V by 3 bases and J by 3 bases, and 15 bases separated the two germline ends. DNA of the CDR3: TGCAGTGCTAGTTTCCGGGGGGCAAACTATAATTCACCCCTCCACTTT. Translated, it gives CSASFRGANYNSPLHF.

As DNA, the CDR3 is TGTGCCAGCAGAGAGGGACTAGCGGGATACGAGCAGTACTTC. Its protein product is CASREGLAGYEQYF. The chain is built from TRBV6-5 and TRBJ2-7; TRBD2 matches at 13 bases. The CDR3 is 14 residues long. The trim removed 6 bases at V and 4 bases at J, leaving 3 bases unmatched. Germline lookup yields CDR1 MNHEY and CDR2 SVGAGI.

This clone showed up just once. The chain links TRBV29-1 to TRBJ2-7, with 9 bases aligning to TRBD2. The junction had 3 bases not matched to a gene; V was cut back by 6 bases and J by 3 bases. The germline V gene encodes CDR1 SQVTM and CDR2 ANQGSEA. The CDR3 extends over 12 amino acids. CDR3 nucleotide sequence: TGCAGCGTGTGGACTAGCGACTACGAGCAGTACTTC. Its translation is CSVWTSDYEQYF.

The rearrangement links TRBV30 to TRBJ1-3, with no clear D. With 1 base removed from V and 0 bases from J, the gap between germline ends came to 7 bases. CDR3 length equals 14 residues. Germline CDR1 is GTSNPN and CDR2 is SVGIG (reference sequence). CDR3 coding DNA: TGTGCCTGGAGTGCCGCGTTCTCTGGAAACACCATATATTTT. This sequence encodes CAWSAAFSGNTIYF.

The chain combines TRBV5-1 with TRBJ2-1, with 9 positions matching TRBD1. Per germline, CDR1 SGHRS and CDR2 YFSETQ. This CDR3 region has 16 residues. V lost 3 bases and J lost 1; bases outside the gene matches: 5. The CDR3 bases are TGCGCCAGCAGCTCCACGGGACAGGGATCCTACAATGAGCAGTTCTTC. Translating it yields CASSSTGQGSYNEQFF. Full variable domain (remainder filled in from reference TRBV5-1 and TRBJ2-1): KAGVTQTPRYLIKTRGQQVTLSCSPISGHRSVSWYQQTPGQGLQFLFEYFSETQRNKGNFPGRFSGRQFSNSRSEMNVSTLELGDSALYLCASSSTGQGSYNEQFFGPGTRLTVL.

The chain carries TRBV3-1 (or the pseudogene TRBV3-2) and TRBJ2-2, with D possibly TRBD2 on 6 matching bases. Germline CDR1 is LGHDT and CDR2 is YNNKEL (reference sequence). The V end was cut by 4 bases, the J end by 5 bases, with 11 bases between. The CDR3 covers 14 residues. The CDR3: CASSPKGGTGELFF. As DNA, the CDR3 is TGTGCCAGCAGCCCTAAGGGAGGTACCGGGGAGCTGTTTTTT.

This clone occurred a few times. This chain links TRBV5-1 with TRBJ1-5; no clear D gene. V lost 3 bases and J 1 base, leaving 5 bases between the germline ends. The CDR3 contains 13 residues. CDR1 is SGHRS and CDR2 is YFSETQ in the germline V gene. The CDR3 nucleotides read TGCGCCAGCAGCTACGGGAGCAATCAGCCCCAGCATTTT. This gives the protein CASSYGSNQPQHF.

Only a few counts were recorded for this clone. The chain has TRBV14 and TRBJ1-2; possibly TRBD1 for D (5 bases). The V and J ends lost 4 bases and 6 bases respectively, with 21 bases between them. CDR3 length: 16 residues. Germline CDR1 SGHDN, CDR2 FVKESK. CDR3 in amino acids: CASSRLGTGRVHGYTF. The DNA of the CDR3 is TGTGCCAGCAGCCGCTTGGGAACAGGCCGCGTACATGGCTACACCTTC.

This sequence joins TRBV11-2 and TRBJ2-7; 7 bases agree with TRBD2. This CDR3 is built from 14 residues. Germline trimming cut 3 bases from V and 1 base from J; bases unmatched to any gene: 3. Looked up from germline, CDR1 is SGHAT and CDR2 is FQNNGV. This CDR3 reads CASSLTGGSYEQYF. The DNA for the CDR3 is TGTGCCAGCAGCTTGACGGGGGGATCCTACGAGCAGTACTTC.

The chain links TRBV19 to TRBJ2-7; D may be TRBD1 (6 bases). This CDR3 contains 12 residues. Germline CDR1 reads LNHDA; CDR2 reads SQIVND (reference sequence). The ends were cut back, 10 bases at V and 4 bases at J, with 14 bases in the middle. The CDR3 sequence: CATMDSQYEQYF. The CDR3 DNA sequence: TGTGCCACCATGGACAGCCAGTACGAGCAGTACTTC.

The chain links TRBV5-5 to TRBJ1-3; D gene ambiguous. This CDR3 is built from 14 residues. V lost 4 bases and J lost 0, with 8 bases in between. The germline gives CDR1 SGHKS, CDR2 YYEKEE (reference sequence). CDR3 residues: CASSPPGSGNTIYF. In DNA form, the CDR3 reads TGTGCCAGCAGCCCTCCGGGCTCTGGAAACACCATATATTTT. The full variable domain, its missing parts supplied by reference TRBV5-5 and TRBJ1-3, is DAGVTQSPTHLIKTRGQQVTLRCSPISGHKSVSWYQQVLGQGPQFIFQYYEKEERGRGNFPDRFSARQFPNYSSELNVNALLLGDSALYLCASSPPGSGNTIYFGEGSWLTVV.

In the case of this clone: Additional DNA sequences in this sample encode the identical CDR3. The chain is built from TRBV19 and TRBJ2-5; 9 bases match TRBD2. V was clipped by 3 bases and J by 1 base; unmatched bases: 9. Looked up from germline, CDR1 is LNHDA and CDR2 is SQIVND (reference sequence). The CDR3 length is 17 residues. The CDR3 DNA reads as TGTGCCAGTAGTATTGGGCTAGCGGGACTAACCCAAGAGACCCAGTACTTC. Translation gives CASSIGLAGLTQETQYF.

Only a few counts were recorded for this clone. The chain joins TRBV19 to TRBJ1-5; 7 bases are shared with TRBD1. Germline V gives CDR1 LNHDA, CDR2 SQIVND (reference sequence). The CDR3 runs to 17 residues. Germline trimming cut 3 bases from V and 0 bases from J; bases unmatched to any gene: 8. In nucleotides, the CDR3 is TGTGCCAGTAGTATCGGTACAGGGGTCTATAGCAATCAGCCCCAGCATTTT. Translated, it gives CASSIGTGVYSNQPQHF. Variable domain in full (rest from reference TRBV19 and TRBJ1-5): DGGITQSPKYLFRKEGQNVTLSCEQNLNHDAMYWYRQDPGQGLRLIYYSQIVNDFQKGDIAEGYSVSREKKESFPLTVTSAQKNPTAFYLCASSIGTGVYSNQPQHFGDGTRLSIL.

DNA for the CDR3: TGTGCCTGGAAACCGGATCCCCAGGGGTCACCCCTCCACTTT. It specifies CAWKPDPQGSPLHF. The rearrangement uses TRBV30 and TRBJ1-6, with TRBD1 as a possible D gene (6 bases). The V gene's germline CDR1 is GTSNPN and CDR2 SVGIG (reference sequence). V was clipped by 4 bases and J by 10 bases, with 17 bases between them. The CDR3 extends over 14 amino acids.

Comments on this clone: At one boundary the junction diverges from the germline segment, which might be a read error. The V call is TRBV7-7, the J call TRBJ1-2; a weak D match, TRBD1 (5 bases). This CDR3 spans 14 amino acids. The V gene's germline CDR1 is SSHAT and CDR2 FNYEAQ (reference sequence). The CDR3 here is CASRSRNQGYGYTF. The CDR3 coding sequence is TGTGCTAGCAGATCCCGGAATCAGGGCTATGGCTACACCTTC.

A few counts support this clone. The chain combines TRBV24-1 with TRBJ1-1, with D unclear. Germline V gene data show CDR1 as KGHDR and CDR2 as SFDVKD. V was clipped by 4 bases and J by 1 base, with 15 bases between them. This CDR3 contains 16 residues. The CDR3, as DNA: TGTGCCACCAGTGAAGGAACGGTTGCGGGGAACACTGAAGCTTTCTTT. It codes for CATSEGTVAGNTEAFF.